This paragraph covers one T cell receptor (beta chain) sequence. The run depth of the assay was deep. 200 ng DNA, tens of thousands of T cell genomes, went into each sorted-subset replicate PCR. Sequenced by immunoSEQ multiplex PCR; TCRdb stores in-frame clones only, minus some. Of 2 million to 2.5 million clones in the sample, around 95% were seen once. This specimen belongs to a study of shared clonotypes between healthy human individuals. Germline CDR1 reads SGDLS; CDR2 reads YYNGEE. This CDR3 spans 18 amino acids. V was trimmed by 3 bases and J by 0 bases, leaving 16 bases between them. Negatively enriched CD4+ T cells were divided by CD45RA into naive and memory.

This sequence was found in a young man in good health. Sequences were obtained from naive CD4+ T cells sorted from blood. The subset was: CD45RA+ positively selected. The V and J genes are TRBV9 and TRBJ1-6; a possible D gene is TRBD1 (6 bases). CDR3 coding DNA: TGTGCCAGCAGCGAAGGACAGACTTCCAGCTCCTATAATTCACCCCTCCACTTT. Residues: CASSEGQTSSSYNSPLHF.